Presented here are 30 T cell receptor beta chains from one specimen sequenced in a study of T cell responses to AZD1222 COVID-19 vaccine. Generated by immunoSEQ multiplex PCR, the TCRdb table keeps only in-frame clones and is missing some. The sample holds about 160,000 clones, roughly 94% seen once. The sample was peripheral blood, taken 28 days after the second AZD1222 dose. These receptors originate from an adult who received the AZD1222 COVID-19 vaccine.

V usage is TRBV4-1 and J usage is TRBJ2-5, with a tentative D call TRBD1 (6 bases). CDR3 length: 16 amino acids. Germline V gives CDR1 MGHRA, CDR2 YSYEKL. Trimming cost V 0 bases and J 1 base, with 12 bases left between them. CDR3 amino acids: CASSQDTGTRQETQYF. The CDR3 DNA sequence: TGCGCCAGCAGCCAAGATACAGGGACCCGCCAAGAGACCCAGTACTTC.

This chain joins TRBV11-2 and TRBJ2-3; possible D gene TRBD2, 6 bases. This CDR3 is 12 amino acids long. Trimming removed 3 bases at V and 8 bases at J, with 9 bases between. Germline CDR1 SGHAT, CDR2 FQNNGV. This CDR3 is CASSFSGVTQYF. The CDR3 region has the DNA TGTGCCAGCAGCTTCTCGGGAGTTACGCAGTATTTT.

V is TRBV14 and J is TRBJ1-2; D gene ambiguous. Germline CDR1 is SGHDN and CDR2 is FVKESK. The CDR3 spans 14 residues. With 2 bases removed from V and 7 bases from J, the gap between germline ends came to 14 bases. CDR3 bases: TGTGCCAGCAGCCAAATCGGGTACACCGGTGGCTACACCTTC. This encodes CASSQIGYTGGYTF. The full variable domain, rest sourced from reference TRBV14 and TRBJ1-2, is EAGVTQFPSHSVIEKGQTVTLRCDPISGHDNLYWYRRVMGKEIKFLLHFVKESKQDESGMPNNRFLAERTGGTYSTLKVQPAELEDSGVYFCASSQIGYTGGYTFGSGTRLTVV.

The chain carries TRBV24-1 and TRBJ2-3; D not certain. The length of the CDR3 is 11 residues. With 6 bases removed from V and 11 bases from J, the gap between germline ends came to 11 bases. CDR1 KGHDR and CDR2 SFDVKD come from the germline V gene. The CDR3 loop is CATSYSGQQYF. The CDR3 bases are TGTGCCACCAGTTACTCCGGGCAGCAGTATTTT.

The V call is TRBV28, the J call TRBJ2-1; 8 bases line up with TRBD1. Germline assignment: CDR1 MDHEN and CDR2 SYDVKM. The CDR3 is 16 residues long. J lost 5 bases, V lost 4 bases, and 10 bases had no gene match. CDR3 residues: CASSWAGQGANNEQFF. CDR3 nucleotides: TGTGCCAGCAGTTGGGCTGGGCAGGGGGCAAACAATGAGCAGTTCTTC.

This sequence joins TRBV5-1 and TRBJ2-7, with 8 bases that match TRBD2. V shed 2 bases, J shed 7 bases, and the junction held 11 bases outside the gene matches. CDR1 is SGHRS and CDR2 is YFSETQ in the germline V gene. This CDR3 contains 15 residues. CDR3 sequence reads: CASSLYAGGPGEQYF. In DNA, the CDR3 is TGCGCCAGCAGCTTATATGCGGGAGGACCGGGAGAGCAGTACTTC.

This clone showed up just once. The chain carries TRBV6-5 and TRBJ2-1; the D gene is possibly TRBD2 (5 bases). Trimming removed 2 bases from V and 10 bases from J, with 12 bases in between. Germline values: CDR1 MNHEY, CDR2 SVGAGI. The CDR3 loop spans 13 amino acids. CDR3 DNA sequence: TGTGCCAGCAGTTACGGCGAGGGTGGCGAGCAGTTCTTC. It encodes CASSYGEGGEQFF.

The rearrangement uses TRBV13 and TRBJ2-1; TRBD1 aligns across 8 bases. Per germline, CDR1 PRHDT and CDR2 FYEKMQ (reference sequence). This CDR3 contains 15 residues. With V trimmed by 0 bases and J by 3 bases, 1 base remained unmatched. CDR3 DNA sequence: TGTGCCAGCAGCTTAGGTGGACAGGGCTACAATGAGCAGTTCTTC. It encodes CASSLGGQGYNEQFF.

The V call is TRBV6-2 or TRBV6-3, the J call TRBJ1-2; 11 bases agree with TRBD1. The CDR3 runs 16 residues. CDR1 is MNHEY and CDR2 is SVGEGT in the germline V gene. Unmatched junction bases numbered 8, after V lost 3 bases and J lost 5 bases. The CDR3 loop is CASSYPRTGGPYGYTF. The CDR3 nucleotides are TGTGCCAGCAGTTATCCCCGGACAGGGGGCCCTTATGGCTACACCTTC.

About this clone: Other DNA sequences in this specimen translate into the identical CDR3. The genes are TRBV27 and TRBJ2-7, with a possible D match to TRBD1 (5 bases). This CDR3 comprises 13 residues. Germline V gene data show CDR1 as MNHEY and CDR2 as SMNVEV (reference sequence). Trimming stripped 4 bases from V and 0 bases from J, with 7 bases between. The CDR3 loop reads CASSSGPSYEQYF. CDR3 in DNA: TGTGCCAGCAGTTCAGGGCCCTCCTACGAGCAGTACTTC.

J is TRBJ2-2 and V is TRBV11-1; D gene ambiguous. Germline V gene sequence: CDR1 SGHAT, CDR2 FQDESV (reference sequence). There are 11 residues in the CDR3. V was cut by 6 bases and J by 3 bases, with 2 bases left in between. The DNA for the CDR3 is TGTGCCAGCAGTTACACCGGGGAGCTGTTTTTT. It yields the protein CASSYTGELFF.

This rearrangement joins TRBV2 to TRBJ1-1; 7 bases map to TRBD1. The CDR3 is 14 residues long. Germline V gene lookup returns CDR1 SNHLY and CDR2 FYNNEI. Trimming removed 2 bases from V and 1 base from J; junction bases left unmatched: 1. The CDR3 loop reads CASSEQGGNTEAFF. The CDR3 region has the DNA TGTGCCAGCAGTGAACAGGGGGGGAACACTGAAGCTTTCTTT. The entire variable domain, with the rest obtained from reference TRBV2 and TRBJ1-1, is as follows: EPEVTQTPSHQVTQMGQEVILRCVPISNHLYFYWYRQILGQKVEFLVSFYNNEISEKSEIFDDQFSVERPDGSNFTLKIRSTKLEDSAMYFCASSEQGGNTEAFFGQGTRLTVV.

The J gene is TRBJ2-1, the V gene TRBV2; possible D gene TRBD2, 5 bases. Germline lookup yields CDR1 SNHLY and CDR2 FYNNEI. Trimming removed 5 bases at V and 0 bases at J, with 11 bases between. CDR3 length: 15 residues. For the CDR3, the DNA is TGTGCCAGCAGTCCCGACTATTCCTCCTACAATGAGCAGTTCTTC. It translates to CASSPDYSSYNEQFF.

This clone was detected once. CDR3 region: CASSQAPSGPYEQYF. CDR3 sequence (DNA): TGTGCCAGCAGCCAAGCGCCTAGCGGGCCCTACGAGCAGTACTTC. This chain uses TRBV3-1 (or the pseudogene TRBV3-2) with TRBJ2-7, with TRBD2 matching over 8 bases. The length of the CDR3 is 15 residues. The germline gives CDR1 LGHDT, CDR2 YNNKEL (reference sequence). V lost 1 base, J lost 2 bases, and 4 bases stayed unmatched.

This clone was seen just once. Compared with germline, one end of the junction differs, possibly owing to a read error. The chain links TRBV13 to TRBJ2-1, with 7 bases identical to TRBD2. The CDR3 covers 16 residues. Germline values: CDR1 PRHDT, CDR2 FYEKMQ (reference sequence). CDR3 coding DNA: TGTGCCAGCAGGGCTATAGGGACTATCAATTACAACGAGCAGTTCTTC. This codes for CASRAIGTINYNEQFF.

There are a few counts of this clone. The chain couples TRBV5-1 to TRBJ2-2; D may be TRBD1 or TRBD2 (5 bases each). Germline V gene lookup returns CDR1 SGHRS and CDR2 YFSETQ. This CDR3 spans 16 amino acids. V was trimmed by 0 bases and J by 7 bases, leaving 16 bases between them. CDR3 nucleotides: TGCGCCAGCAGCTTGGCAAGGGGCGAGGAGGTCGGGGAGCTGTTTTTT. Translation: CASSLARGEEVGELFF. Using reference TRBV5-1 and TRBJ2-2 for the parts outside the CDR3, the full variable domain is KAGVTQTPRYLIKTRGQQVTLSCSPISGHRSVSWYQQTPGQGLQFLFEYFSETQRNKGNFPGRFSGRQFSNSRSEMNVSTLELGDSALYLCASSLARGEEVGELFFGEGSRLTVL.

J is TRBJ1-1 and V is TRBV7-9, with a tentative D call TRBD1 (5 bases). Germline-derived CDR1 and CDR2 are SEHNR and FQNEAQ (reference sequence). V lost 0 bases and J lost 4, with 6 bases in between. CDR3 length: 13 amino acids. The DNA for the CDR3 is TGTGCCAGCAGCTTAGCTCAGGGCACTGAAGCTTTCTTT. Translated, it gives CASSLAQGTEAFF. The full variable domain, with the rest looked up from reference TRBV7-9 and TRBJ1-1, is DTGVSQNPRHKITKRGQNVTFRCDPISEHNRLYWYRQTLGQGPEFLTYFQNEAQLEKSRLLSDRFSAERPKGSFSTLEIQRTEQGDSAMYLCASSLAQGTEAFFGQGTRLTVV.

Concerning this clone itself: Sequence at one end of the junction differs from germline and may be a read error. Here the CDR3 DNA reads TGTGCCAGCTCCCCGGAGGCCTACGAGCAGTACTTT. Protein sequence: CASSPEAYEQYF. V usage is TRBV18 and J usage is TRBJ2-7, with D perhaps TRBD2 (5 bases). This CDR3 spans 12 amino acids. Germline CDR1 reads KGHSH; CDR2 reads LQKENI.

The chain's CDR3 is CASSYLKVEWYQETQYF. The CDR3 nucleotides are TGTGCCAGCAGTTACTTAAAGGTGGAGTGGTACCAAGAGACCCAGTACTTC. V and J are TRBV6-2 or TRBV6-3 and TRBJ2-5; no reliable D call. Trimming took 1 base from V and 0 from J, leaving 15 bases between them. The CDR3 runs 17 residues. Germline CDR1 is MNHEY and CDR2 is SVGEGT.

The DNA for the CDR3 is TGTGCCAGCAGTTATTCCGGATGGCGGGTCGGGAGTTGGCAAGAGACCCAGTACTTC. The encoded protein is CASSYSGWRVGSWQETQYF. This chain uses TRBV27 with TRBJ2-5; possibly TRBD2 for D (6 bases). V was cut by 4 bases and J by 2 bases, with 26 bases left in between. The CDR3 length is 19 residues. Germline loops: CDR1 MNHEY, CDR2 SMNVEV (reference sequence).

The V call is TRBV5-4, the J call TRBJ1-3; TRBD1 might be the D (5 bases). Trimming stripped 1 base from V and 4 bases from J, with 15 bases between. From germline, CDR1 is SGHNT and CDR2 YYREEE (reference sequence). The CDR3 consists of 16 residues. The CDR3 bases are TGTGCCAGCAGCTTGAAAAAGGGAGCAGGGGGAAACACCATATATTTT. Translating it yields CASSLKKGAGGNTIYF.

This clone has only a few counts. V gene TRBV10-1 combines with J gene TRBJ2-7; D is undetermined. Trimming stripped 3 bases from V and 2 bases from J, with 8 bases between. The CDR3 totals 13 residues. Looked up from germline, CDR1 is WNHNN and CDR2 is SYGVQD (reference sequence). The chain's CDR3 is CASSDRDTYEQYF. The DNA for the CDR3 is TGCGCCAGCAGTGACAGAGACACCTACGAGCAGTACTTC.

The chain uses TRBV4-1 and TRBJ2-3, with 9 positions matching TRBD2. The CDR3 is made up of 15 amino acids. V was clipped by 8 bases and J by 4 bases; unmatched bases: 10. Germline lookup yields CDR1 MGHRA and CDR2 YSYEKL. The CDR3 nucleotides are TGCGCCAGCTCCCTGGCGGGAGGGCCGGCAGATACGCAGTATTTT. This sequence encodes CASSLAGGPADTQYF.

The chain is built from TRBV29-1 and TRBJ2-1, with a tentative D call TRBD1 (6 bases). The CDR3 runs to 14 residues. Germline V gene sequence: CDR1 SQVTM, CDR2 ANQGSEA. Trimming shortened V by 4 bases and J by 9 bases, and 19 bases separated the two germline ends. The CDR3 spells CSVGGDTGWGEQFF. The CDR3 DNA sequence: TGCAGCGTTGGAGGGGACACGGGGTGGGGTGAGCAGTTCTTC.

The chain couples TRBV27 to TRBJ2-3; 7 bases fit TRBD2. This CDR3 comprises 14 residues. Germline loops: CDR1 MNHEY, CDR2 SMNVEV (reference sequence). Trimming at V came to 3 bases and at J to 10 bases, leaving 10 bases not matched to a gene. CDR3 sequence reads: CASSFMAGEGSQYF. The CDR3 bases are TGTGCCAGCAGTTTTATGGCGGGAGAGGGGTCGCAGTATTTT.

The rearrangement uses TRBV7-6 and TRBJ1-5, with TRBD1 as a possible D gene (5 bases). The V gene lost 0 bases and the J gene lost 2 bases, with 14 bases spanning the gap. CDR1 SGHVS and CDR2 FNYEAQ come from the germline V gene. CDR3 length: 17 amino acids. The CDR3 region is CASSLALGERGNQPQHF. DNA of the CDR3: TGTGCCAGCAGCTTAGCGCTAGGGGAGAGGGGCAATCAGCCCCAGCATTTT.

This clone was seen once. CDR3 in DNA: TGTGCCAGCAGTGCACGACCGTACCTGGACGAAAAACTGTTTTTT. The encoded protein is CASSARPYLDEKLFF. This chain uses TRBV27 with TRBJ1-4, with D hard to call. Germline V gene lookup returns CDR1 MNHEY and CDR2 SMNVEV (reference sequence). This CDR3 is built from 15 residues. V was trimmed by 5 bases and J by 8 bases, leaving 18 bases between them.

The chain is built from TRBV19 and TRBJ1-5; D might be TRBD1 (6 bases). The CDR3 sequence is 17 residues long. Germline V gene sequence: CDR1 LNHDA, CDR2 SQIVND (reference sequence). Trimming stripped 1 base from V and 0 bases from J, with 13 bases between. The CDR3 is CASSIGQASNSNQPQHF. The CDR3 nucleotides are TGTGCCAGTAGTATAGGACAGGCCTCAAATAGCAATCAGCCCCAGCATTTT.

This chain uses TRBV4-1 with TRBJ1-4, with 8 bases aligning to TRBD1. Germline values: CDR1 MGHRA, CDR2 YSYEKL. V dropped 4 bases and J dropped 8; count of bases not matched to a gene: 6. The CDR3 extends over 14 amino acids. This CDR3 is CASSPTGAWEKLFF. The CDR3 bases are TGCGCCAGCAGCCCGACAGGGGCGTGGGAAAAACTGTTTTTT.

J is TRBJ2-7 and V is TRBV7-2, with D maybe TRBD2 (5 bases). With 5 bases removed from V and 1 base from J, the gap between germline ends came to 12 bases. Germline V lookup: CDR1 SGHTA, CDR2 FQGNSA. The CDR3 covers 14 residues. CDR3 protein: CASSRDYRSYEQYF. As DNA, the CDR3 is TGTGCCAGCAGCCGCGACTACCGTTCCTACGAGCAGTACTTC.